The 11 T cell receptor beta chains in this list originate from one sample, sequenced in a study of shared clonotypes between healthy human individuals (dated by TCRdb to the early 2020s). Library method: the immunoSEQ multiplex PCR assay. Drawn from immuneACCESS, this table holds only the in-frame rearrangements with V and J called that TCRdb kept. Clones are partly lost; checked studies trace under half to an unresolved V gene and leave the rest unexplained. Present in this sample are roughly 1,600,000 clones, 98% of which were seen just once. The leading ten clones occupy roughly 0.36% of the sample. The sequencing sample was made of naive CD4+ T cells sorted from blood. The meaning of the sample's cell subset or site label: CD45RA+ positively selected. The receptors shown here come from a man between 25 and 39 years old in good health.

The rearrangement links TRBV7-2 to TRBJ2-3, with D possibly being TRBD1 (6 bases). V was pared by 5 bases and J by 14 bases, with 17 bases between. The CDR3 sequence is 12 residues long. The V gene's germline CDR1 is SGHTA and CDR2 FQGNSA. Written as DNA, the CDR3 is TGTGCCAGCAGCCCACAGGGCCGTTTCGTGTATTTT. Translated: CASSPQGRFVYF.

This chain links TRBV9 with TRBJ2-1, with 9 bases matching TRBD2. CDR3 length: 16 residues. The V gene's germline CDR1 is SGDLS and CDR2 YYNGEE. V lost 0 bases and J lost 8; bases outside the gene matches: 9. The CDR3 nucleotides read TGTGCCAGCAGCGTAGGGTGGTCTAGCGGGACCCATGAGCAGTTCTTC. It encodes CASSVGWSSGTHEQFF.

The chain carries TRBV25-1 and TRBJ2-7; D is possibly TRBD1 (6 bases). The CDR3 totals 16 residues. The V gene lost 2 bases and the J gene lost 1 base, with 15 bases spanning the gap. In germline, CDR1 is MGHDK, CDR2 SYGVNS. CDR3 loop: CASSEQQGLGSYEQYF. CDR3 bases: TGTGCCAGCAGTGAACAACAGGGTCTCGGTTCCTACGAGCAGTACTTC.

V is TRBV28 and J is TRBJ1-1; tentative D call: TRBD1 (5 bases). CDR1 is MDHEN, CDR2 SYDVKM, per germline. This CDR3 comprises 12 residues. Trimming left V 8 bases short and J 0 bases short, with 7 bases between. CDR3 nucleotides: TGTGCCAGCCAAGGGGTGAACACTGAAGCTTTCTTT. Amino acid sequence: CASQGVNTEAFF.

In DNA form, the CDR3 reads TGTGCCAGTAGTATGTGGGACAGGGGGCACTATGGCTACACCTTC. Protein sequence: CASSMWDRGHYGYTF. The gene calls are TRBV19 and TRBJ1-2, with 12 bases identical to TRBD1. Trimming removed 3 bases from V and 3 bases from J; junction bases left unmatched: 2. The CDR3 runs to 15 residues. Per germline, CDR1 LNHDA and CDR2 SQIVND (reference sequence).

The rearrangement links TRBV5-1 to TRBJ2-7; TRBD1 aligns across 7 bases. V gave up 4 bases and J gave up 5 bases; unmatched junction bases: 12. Germline CDR1 and CDR2: SGHRS and YFSETQ. The CDR3 length is 15 residues. In nucleotides, the CDR3 is TGCGCCAGCAGCCCCGGGACAGCATCTCGGGACGAGCAGTACTTC. This sequence encodes CASSPGTASRDEQYF.

The chain is built from TRBV6-1 and TRBJ1-2; D not certain. Germline V gene lookup returns CDR1 MNHNS and CDR2 SASEGT. The CDR3 consists of 15 residues. The germline V and J ends were trimmed by 3 bases and 3 bases, with 14 bases remaining between them. The CDR3 region is CASSEAGSHYYGYTF. The CDR3 nucleotides are TGTGCCAGCAGTGAGGCAGGATCGCATTACTATGGCTACACCTTC.

The chain combines TRBV18 with TRBJ2-7; no firm D call. Trimming shortened V by 2 bases and J by 3 bases, and 17 bases separated the two germline ends. Germline CDR1 KGHSH, CDR2 LQKENI. The length of the CDR3 is 16 residues. The CDR3 loop is CASSPLPTITIYEQYF. In DNA form, the CDR3 reads TGTGCCAGCTCACCATTACCAACTATAACAATCTACGAGCAGTACTTC.

V is TRBV11-2 and J is TRBJ2-7, with 15 bases aligning to TRBD2. The CDR3 contains 16 residues. The V gene's germline CDR1 is SGHAT and CDR2 FQNNGV. V lost 5 bases to trimming and J lost 5 bases; unmatched junction nucleotides: 7. The CDR3 sequence is CASSPGTSGRYHEQYF. CDR3 sequence (DNA): TGTGCCAGCAGCCCAGGGACTAGCGGGAGGTACCACGAGCAGTACTTC.

J is TRBJ1-1 and V is TRBV7-9; unclear D gene. V was clipped by 2 bases and J by 1 base, with 11 bases between them. The germline V gene encodes CDR1 SEHNR and CDR2 FQNEAQ (reference sequence). The CDR3 runs to 15 residues. The CDR3 is CASSLLAKPNTEAFF. The CDR3 DNA reads as TGTGCCAGCAGCTTACTGGCCAAACCGAACACTGAAGCTTTCTTT.

The J gene is TRBJ1-1, the V gene TRBV28; D may be TRBD1 (6 bases). Germline loops: CDR1 MDHEN, CDR2 SYDVKM. This CDR3 is built from 13 residues. V lost 7 bases and J 0 bases, leaving 9 bases between the germline ends. In DNA, the CDR3 is TGTGCCAGCATCGACAGGATGAACACTGAAGCTTTCTTT. Its translation is CASIDRMNTEAFF.